The 29 T cell receptor beta chains below all came from one sample that was sequenced in a study of PD-L1 blockade in urothelial cancer. Clones were read by immunoSEQ multiplex PCR, and TCRdb kept only the in-frame ones, dropping some. The sample lists approximately 79,000 clones; around 90% were seen once. The sample in question was PBMCs, obtained around atezolizumab (anti-PD-L1) treatment. The source is a woman in her 70s with urothelial cancer.

The chain recombines TRBV27 with TRBJ1-4; no clear D gene. Trimming stripped 3 bases from V and 11 bases from J, with 16 bases between. The CDR3 has 14 residues. CDR1 MNHEY and CDR2 SMNVEV come from the germline V gene (reference sequence). The CDR3 loop is CASSFGGGLGKLFF. The CDR3 bases are TGTGCCAGCAGTTTTGGTGGAGGACTCGGGAAACTGTTTTTT.

Points on this clone: The sample carries other DNA sequences with the same CDR3. This sequence joins TRBV11-2 and TRBJ1-1, with no clear D. The CDR3 has 13 residues. Germline loops: CDR1 SGHAT, CDR2 FQNNGV. V was cut by 5 bases and J by 0 bases, with 7 bases left in between. CDR3 protein: CASSLSLNTEAFF. For the CDR3, the DNA is TGTGCCAGCAGCCTAAGTTTGAACACTGAAGCTTTCTTT.

The rearrangement links TRBV2 to TRBJ1-2; D is uncertain. The V end lost 2 bases, the J end lost 3 bases, and 16 bases lay between the germline ends. Germline V lookup: CDR1 SNHLY, CDR2 FYNNEI. This CDR3 is built from 16 residues. DNA for the CDR3: TGTGCCAGCAGTGAATTTGGTTACTTGGCGGACTATGGCTACACCTTC. Its protein product is CASSEFGYLADYGYTF.

A single count supports this clone. The CDR3: CASSLSSGTSNEQFF. CDR3 nucleotide sequence: TGTGCCAGCAGCTTGTCTAGCGGGACCTCCAATGAGCAGTTCTTC. The chain links TRBV7-3 to TRBJ2-1; 9 nucleotides agree with TRBD2. There are 15 residues in the CDR3. Per germline, CDR1 SGHTA and CDR2 FQGTGA. V lost 3 bases and J lost 6; bases outside the gene matches: 6.

The rearrangement joins TRBV27 to TRBJ2-2; the D gene is possibly TRBD1 (6 bases). CDR1 and CDR2 (germline): MNHEY, SMNVEV (reference sequence). Trimming cost V 8 bases and J 0 bases, with 13 bases left between them. The CDR3 runs 15 residues. The DNA of the CDR3 is TGTGCCAGCGTCGGACAGTCCGCGAACACCGGGGAGCTGTTTTTT. Encoded protein: CASVGQSANTGELFF.

V is TRBV30 and J is TRBJ2-5; no reliable D call. CDR3 length: 13 amino acids. The germline V gene encodes CDR1 GTSNPN and CDR2 SVGIG (reference sequence). V shed 0 bases and J shed 5 bases, with 10 bases lying between them. The CDR3 region has the DNA TGTGCCTGGAGTGTACCCCCACGGGAGACCCAGTACTTC. It codes for CAWSVPPRETQYF.

This chain connects TRBV11-2 to TRBJ2-7; D might be TRBD2 (6 bases). CDR3 size: 16 residues. Trimming removed 1 base from V and 0 bases from J, with 13 bases in between. Germline V gene sequence: CDR1 SGHAT, CDR2 FQNNGV. CDR3: CASSLVAARDSYEQYF. For the CDR3, the DNA is TGTGCCAGCAGCTTAGTGGCAGCGCGGGACTCCTACGAGCAGTACTTC.

The chain recombines TRBV29-1 with TRBJ1-1, with TRBD1 matching over 8 bases. The CDR3 is made up of 13 amino acids. CDR1 and CDR2 (germline): SQVTM, ANQGSEA. V lost 4 bases and J lost 3; bases outside the gene matches: 4. CDR3 in DNA: TGCAGCGTTGGGACAGGGCGAGACACTGAAGCTTTCTTT. This encodes CSVGTGRDTEAFF.

V usage is TRBV7-9 and J usage is TRBJ1-4, with D possibly being TRBD1 (5 bases). V was shortened by 5 bases and J by 8 bases, with 18 bases between the two germline ends. Germline CDR1 SEHNR, CDR2 FQNEAQ (reference sequence). The CDR3 loop spans 15 amino acids. This chain's CDR3 is CASSTGLPKGEKLFF. For the CDR3, the DNA is TGTGCCAGCAGCACCGGGCTCCCTAAGGGGGAAAAACTGTTTTTT.

The chain has TRBV6-6 and TRBJ1-5, with TRBD1 as a possible D gene (6 bases). This CDR3 region has 15 residues. Between the trimmed V and J ends, which lost 2 bases and 1 base, there was a span of 9 bases. The germline gives CDR1 MNHNY, CDR2 SVGAGI (reference sequence). The CDR3 DNA is TGTGCCAGCAGTTACGGGACACTAAGCAATCAGCCCCAGCATTTT. Amino acids: CASSYGTLSNQPQHF.

The chain combines TRBV2 with TRBJ2-1; 11 bases are shared with TRBD2. V shed 6 bases, J shed 5 bases, and the junction held 6 bases outside the gene matches. Germline V gene lookup returns CDR1 SNHLY and CDR2 FYNNEI. This CDR3 contains 15 residues. The CDR3 nucleotides are TGTGCCAGCAGCTTAGGACTAGCGGGTGACAATGAGCAGTTCTTC. Amino acid sequence: CASSLGLAGDNEQFF.

A single count supports this clone. This chain uses TRBV28 with TRBJ1-2, with a possible D match to TRBD1 (5 bases). The CDR3 runs to 16 residues. Trimming removed 7 bases at V and 4 bases at J, with 22 bases between. CDR1 MDHEN and CDR2 SYDVKM come from the germline V gene. CDR3 residues: CASTSGFSSLLYGYTF. CDR3 nucleotides: TGTGCCAGCACCTCAGGGTTTTCATCTCTTCTCTATGGCTACACCTTC.

The rearrangement joins TRBV19 to TRBJ2-7, with D maybe TRBD1 (5 bases). Germline V gene lookup returns CDR1 LNHDA and CDR2 SQIVND (reference sequence). The germline V and J ends were trimmed by 0 bases and 2 bases, with 8 bases remaining between them. The CDR3 is 14 amino acids. Here the CDR3 reads CASSIDLQAYEQYF. CDR3 nucleotides: TGTGCCAGTAGTATAGATCTACAGGCCTACGAGCAGTACTTC.

V and J are TRBV30 and TRBJ2-4, with a weak D call TRBD2 (5 bases). The CDR3 spans 12 residues. The V gene's germline CDR1 is GTSNPN and CDR2 SVGIG (reference sequence). V dropped 0 bases and J dropped 9 bases, with 9 bases sitting between them. This CDR3 is CAWSVEGGIQYF. CDR3 bases: TGTGCCTGGAGTGTAGAAGGAGGCATTCAGTACTTC.

J is TRBJ2-3 and V is TRBV5-6, with no clear D. The CDR3 length is 17 residues. The germline V and J ends were trimmed by 4 bases and 0 bases, with 18 bases remaining between them. CDR1 is SGHDT and CDR2 is YYEEEE in the germline V gene. DNA for the CDR3: TGTGCCAGCAGCCCCCGTAGAGGAGCCGCTAGCACAGATACGCAGTATTTT. It is translated as CASSPRRGAASTDTQYF.

This rearrangement joins TRBV4-1 to TRBJ2-7; 13 nucleotides align to TRBD2. Germline V gene data show CDR1 as MGHRA and CDR2 as YSYEKL. The CDR3 length is 15 residues. Trimming cost V 3 bases and J 6 bases; bases outside gene matches: 5. The CDR3 bases are TGCGCCAGCAGCCAGATACTAGCGGGAGGGGGCGAGCAGTACTTC. Its protein is CASSQILAGGGEQYF.

The V call is TRBV10-3, the J call TRBJ2-3; 7 bases are a match to TRBD1. V trimming: 6 bases; J trimming: 5 bases; junction bases outside the gene matches: 5. This CDR3 region has 13 residues. Looked up from germline, CDR1 is ENHRY and CDR2 is SYGVKD. In DNA, the CDR3 is TGTGCCATCAGAACCACAGGGGAAGATACGCAGTATTTT. The encoded protein is CAIRTTGEDTQYF.

V and J are TRBV19 and TRBJ2-1, with 10 bases that match TRBD2. The CDR3 sequence is 15 residues long. CDR1 LNHDA and CDR2 SQIVND come from the germline V gene (reference sequence). V gave up 5 bases and J gave up 1 base; unmatched junction bases: 2. The CDR3 sequence is CASSASGSSYNEQFF. Written as DNA, the CDR3 is TGTGCCAGTAGTGCTAGCGGGAGTTCCTACAATGAGCAGTTCTTC.

The J gene is TRBJ2-1, the V gene TRBV7-8, with 7 bases identical to TRBD2. This CDR3 has 15 amino acids. CDR1 is SGHVS and CDR2 is FQNEAQ in the germline V gene. Losses at the gene ends were 5 bases for V and 0 bases for J; bases not matched to a gene: 4. The CDR3 nucleotides read TGTGCCAGCAGCCTAAGCGGGGCCTCCTACAATGAGCAGTTCTTC. Amino acids: CASSLSGASYNEQFF.

The chain carries TRBV9 and TRBJ2-1, with no clear D. This CDR3 has 16 residues. CDR1 SGDLS and CDR2 YYNGEE come from the germline V gene. V was clipped by 4 bases and J by 4 bases, with 18 bases between them. CDR3 bases: TGTGCCAGCAGCCCCCCCTCGAGACTGCATTACAATGAGCAGTTCTTC. It encodes CASSPPSRLHYNEQFF.

This clone has just one count. V and J are TRBV15 and TRBJ2-1; 10 nucleotides align to TRBD2. The CDR3 consists of 15 residues. V shed 1 base, J shed 4 bases, and the junction held 1 base outside the gene matches. Germline-derived CDR1 and CDR2 are LNHNV and YYDKDF (reference sequence). For the CDR3, the DNA is TGTGCCACCAGCAGAGCTAGCGGGGGTTACAATGAGCAGTTCTTC. This translates into CATSRASGGYNEQFF.

V is TRBV5-1 and J is TRBJ2-7, with D possibly TRBD2 on 7 matching bases. V was cut by 4 bases and J by 4 bases, with 18 bases left in between. CDR3 length: 15 amino acids. Germline CDR1 and CDR2: SGHRS and YFSETQ. CDR3 coding DNA: TGCGCCAGCAGCGGTGGGCGGGGGCTGAATTACGAGCAGTACTTC. As protein: CASSGGRGLNYEQYF.

V gene TRBV19 combines with J gene TRBJ1-1; TRBD1 matches 8 bases. Germline V gene sequence: CDR1 LNHDA, CDR2 SQIVND (reference sequence). The CDR3 has 18 amino acids. With 4 bases clipped from V and 1 base from J, the junction kept 14 bases outside the gene matches. The CDR3 spells CASSSIRDRQTQNTEAFF. The CDR3, as DNA: TGTGCCAGTAGTAGCATCCGGGACAGGCAAACGCAGAACACTGAAGCTTTCTTT. The full variable domain, its missing parts supplied by reference TRBV19 and TRBJ1-1, is DGGITQSPKYLFRKEGQNVTLSCEQNLNHDAMYWYRQDPGQGLRLIYYSQIVNDFQKGDIAEGYSVSREKKESFPLTVTSAQKNPTAFYLCASSSIRDRQTQNTEAFFGQGTRLTVV.

This clone appeared a single time. V usage is TRBV29-1 and J usage is TRBJ2-1, with 10 bases lining up with TRBD2. CDR3 size: 16 residues. J gave up 4 bases and V 0 bases, and 6 bases lay outside the gene matches. Germline V gene data show CDR1 as SQVTM and CDR2 as ANQGSEA. Here the CDR3 reads CSVEENGLADYNEQFF. The CDR3 DNA follows: TGCAGCGTTGAAGAAAACGGACTAGCGGATTACAATGAGCAGTTCTTC.

CDR3 amino acids: CASSLALAGVSDTQYF. CDR3 coding DNA: TGTGCCAGCAGCTTGGCACTAGCGGGAGTTTCAGATACGCAGTATTTT. This rearrangement joins TRBV5-4 to TRBJ2-3; 11 bases line up with TRBD2. CDR1 and CDR2 (germline): SGHNT, YYREEE (reference sequence). V lost 0 bases to trimming and J lost 4 bases; unmatched junction nucleotides: 4. This CDR3 spans 16 amino acids.

V and J are TRBV4-1 and TRBJ1-2; D is possibly TRBD1 (5 bases). Trimming removed 2 bases from V and 4 bases from J, with 17 bases in between. This CDR3 has 16 residues. Germline loops: CDR1 MGHRA, CDR2 YSYEKL. The CDR3 DNA follows: TGCGCCAGCAGCCAACGAGATGCCAGGGCCATCTATGGCTACACCTTC. Its protein product is CASSQRDARAIYGYTF.

The chain joins TRBV5-4 to TRBJ2-3; 12 bases are a match to TRBD2. The CDR3 has 17 residues. The ends lost 0 bases at V and 3 bases at J; junction bases unmatched: 5. Germline CDR1 is SGHNT and CDR2 is YYREEE (reference sequence). The CDR3 DNA reads as TGTGCCAGCAGCTTGGTTCTAGCGGGGGGGTATACAGATACGCAGTATTTT. Its protein is CASSLVLAGGYTDTQYF.

CDR3 amino acids: CASSFQGGTIYF. Here the CDR3 DNA reads TGTGCCAGCAGCTTCCAGGGGGGCACCATATATTTT. The V gene is TRBV7-9, the J gene TRBJ1-3; TRBD1 aligns across 7 bases. V shed 3 bases, J shed 9 bases, and the junction held 2 bases outside the gene matches. Germline V lookup: CDR1 SEHNR, CDR2 FQNEAQ (reference sequence). The CDR3 is 12 residues long.

The rearrangement links TRBV4-2 to TRBJ2-7; maybe TRBD1 (5 bases). Trimming left V 4 bases short and J 2 bases short, with 21 bases between. The CDR3 is made up of 17 amino acids. Germline V gene data show CDR1 as LGHNA and CDR2 as YNFKEQ. The CDR3 loop reads CASSLKSGSVGTYEQYF. In DNA, the CDR3 is TGTGCCAGCAGCCTTAAATCAGGGTCGGTCGGCACCTACGAGCAGTACTTC.